Below are 26 T cell receptor beta chains sequenced from a single sample in a study of blood T cell repertoires in COVID-19. Profiled with immunoSEQ multiplex PCR; TCRdb holds only in-frame clones, not every one. This repertoire shows over 150,000 clones, around 80% found once; its top ten account for about 3.7%. Material for sequencing was PBMCs or T cells enriched from blood (not recorded which). Receptors were obtained from a woman in her sixties who had recovered from COVID-19.

The count of this clone is one. The V gene is TRBV18, the J gene TRBJ2-1, with 8 bases matching TRBD2. J was trimmed by 8 bases and V by 0 bases; bases with no gene match: 12. The CDR3 length is 17 residues. Germline-derived CDR1 and CDR2 are KGHSH and LQKENI. CDR3 bases: TGTGCCAGCTCACCACCTTCGCGGGGGGCCGTTCGGGATGAGCAGTTCTTC. Translation: CASSPPSRGAVRDEQFF.

This clone was counted a few times. The chain uses TRBV2 and TRBJ2-7; the match to TRBD2 covers 9 bases. The CDR3 runs 13 residues. The ends lost 7 bases at V and 7 bases at J; junction bases unmatched: 8. Per germline, CDR1 SNHLY and CDR2 FYNNEI. The CDR3 region has the DNA TGTGCCAGCATCGGCGGGGGGGCGAGAGAGCAGTACTTC. Encoded protein: CASIGGGAREQYF.

The J gene is TRBJ1-6, the V gene TRBV21-1; whether TRBD1, the table's D call, matches the DNA was not checked. TRBV21-1 constitutes a pseudogene. The CDR3 covers 13 residues. CDR3 DNA sequence: TGTGCCAGCAGCAAAGAAGGGGATTCACCCCTCCACTTT. Translating it yields CASSKEGDSPLHF.

This clone was recorded a few times. The chain employs TRBV27 and TRBJ1-6; TRBD1 might be the D (6 bases). V dropped 6 bases and J dropped 4 bases, with 19 bases sitting between them. The CDR3 totals 17 residues. Germline assignment: CDR1 MNHEY and CDR2 SMNVEV (reference sequence). The CDR3 loop reads CASSKGRGGFYNSPLHF. The CDR3 DNA reads TGTGCCAGCAGCAAGGGGAGGGGGGGTTTTTATAATTCACCCCTCCACTTT.

CDR3 amino acids: CASALRGGETQYF. CDR3 DNA sequence: TGTGCCAGCGCCCTCCGGGGGGGAGAGACCCAGTACTTC. The chain combines TRBV11-3 with TRBJ2-5, with 8 bases identical to TRBD2. Germline values: CDR1 SGHNT, CDR2 YENEEA. The trim removed 8 bases at V and 4 bases at J, leaving 6 bases unmatched. This CDR3 has 13 residues. The whole variable domain, remainder taken from reference TRBV11-3 and TRBJ2-5, is EAGVVQSPRYKIIEKKQPVAFWCNPISGHNTLYWYLQNLGQGPELLIRYENEEAVDDSQLPKDRFSAERLKGVDSTLKIQPAELGDSAVYLCASALRGGETQYFGPGTRLLVL.

This clone was counted a few times. The V and J genes are TRBV2 and TRBJ2-7, with D tentatively TRBD1 (5 bases). The CDR3 is made up of 12 amino acids. V was cut by 6 bases and J by 1 base, with 7 bases left in between. Germline-derived CDR1 and CDR2 are SNHLY and FYNNEI. The DNA for the CDR3 is TGTGCCAGCAGGACAGAGTCCTACGAGCAGTACTTC. It specifies CASRTESYEQYF.

The chain has TRBV5-5 and TRBJ1-1; 7 bases match TRBD1. Per germline, CDR1 SGHKS and CDR2 YYEKEE (reference sequence). CDR3 length: 13 residues. The J segment lost 5 bases and the V segment lost 4 bases, leaving 5 bases of the junction unmatched. DNA for the CDR3: TGTGCCAGCAGCCCTACAGGGGTTACTGAAGCTTTCTTT. Its translation: CASSPTGVTEAFF.

The gene calls are TRBV18 and TRBJ1-5; possible D gene TRBD1, 5 bases. The V gene's germline CDR1 is KGHSH and CDR2 LQKENI. Trimming stripped 5 bases from V and 1 base from J, with 12 bases between. CDR3 length equals 15 residues. CDR3 sequence (DNA): TGTGCCAGCTCAAACCAGCCAGGGAGCAATCAGCCCCAGCATTTT. The encoded protein is CASSNQPGSNQPQHF.

The chain has TRBV6-5 and TRBJ1-6; tentatively, D is TRBD1 (6 bases). The CDR3 is made up of 15 amino acids. CDR1 and CDR2 (germline): MNHEY, SVGAGI. Trimming stripped 7 bases from V and 7 bases from J, with 17 bases between. The CDR3 nucleotides are TGTGCCAGCACCCAGGGCGGGGGCTGGAATTCACCCCTCCACTTT. Its translation: CASTQGGGWNSPLHF.

This clone occurred a few times. Other DNA sequences from this sample encode an identical CDR3 as well. The chain combines TRBV18 with TRBJ1-1, with unresolved D. The V gene lost 6 bases and the J gene lost 0 bases, with 11 bases spanning the gap. CDR3 size: 14 residues. CDR1 is KGHSH and CDR2 is LQKENI in the germline V gene. The CDR3 region is CASSAAIMNTEAFF. The CDR3 DNA reads TGTGCCAGCTCCGCAGCGATCATGAACACTGAAGCTTTCTTT. Combining the CDR3 with reference TRBV18 and TRBJ1-1 gives the whole variable domain NAGVMQNPRHLVRRRGQEARLRCSPMKGHSHVYWYRQLPEEGLKFMVYLQKENIIDESGMPKERFSAEFPKEGPSILRIQQVVRGDSAAYFCASSAAIMNTEAFFGQGTRLTVV.

The chain links TRBV5-1 to TRBJ2-1; 9 bases are a match to TRBD1. Germline values: CDR1 SGHRS, CDR2 YFSETQ. The junction had 16 bases not matched to a gene; V was cut back by 3 bases and J by 6 bases. The CDR3 is made up of 18 amino acids. The CDR3 bases are TGCGCCAGCAGCTCATCGAAGACAGGGGGTTTTTTTGTCAATGAGCAGTTCTTC. It yields the protein CASSSSKTGGFFVNEQFF.

The rearrangement links TRBV11-2 to TRBJ2-3; 10 bases are a match to TRBD2. The germline CDR1 and CDR2 sequences are SGHAT and FQNNGV. This CDR3 region has 17 residues. With V trimmed by 2 bases and J by 6 bases, 11 bases remained unmatched. The chain's CDR3 is CASSLRTGTSARDTQYF. The DNA for the CDR3 is TGTGCCAGCAGCTTACGTACCGGGACTAGCGCGAGGGATACGCAGTATTTT.

The chain links TRBV6-4 to TRBJ2-2; 7 nucleotides align to TRBD1. This CDR3 is 14 amino acids long. V was clipped by 4 bases and J by 4 bases; unmatched bases: 3. Germline V gene sequence: CDR1 MRHNA, CDR2 SNTAGT. CDR3: CASSVGQATGELFF. CDR3 sequence (DNA): TGTGCCAGCAGTGTCGGACAGGCCACCGGGGAGCTGTTTTTT.

This chain joins TRBV7-6 and TRBJ1-3, with TRBD1 matching 9 bases. The trim removed 1 base at V and 3 bases at J, leaving 4 bases unmatched. The germline CDR1 and CDR2 sequences are SGHVS and FNYEAQ. This CDR3 is built from 16 residues. CDR3 in DNA: TGTGCCAGCAGCTTAGGACAGACAGGGGGTGGAAACACCATATATTTT. Translation gives CASSLGQTGGGNTIYF.

This chain uses TRBV6-5 with TRBJ1-4; 8 bases agree with TRBD1. Germline V gene sequence: CDR1 MNHEY, CDR2 SVGAGI. CDR3 length: 16 amino acids. The ends lost 2 bases at V and 7 bases at J; junction bases unmatched: 9. CDR3 amino acids: CASSYGTGGVGEKLFF. The CDR3 coding sequence is TGTGCCAGCAGTTACGGAACAGGGGGAGTTGGTGAAAAACTGTTTTTT.

The V call is TRBV5-4, the J call TRBJ1-3; 9 bases map to TRBD1. The V gene end was trimmed by 4 bases and the J gene end by 0 bases; junction bases not matched to a gene: 8. Germline loops: CDR1 SGHNT, CDR2 YYREEE (reference sequence). The length of the CDR3 is 17 residues. In DNA form, the CDR3 reads TGTGCCAGCAGCGGGGGACAGGGAACAGGCTCTGGAAACACCATATATTTT. This encodes CASSGGQGTGSGNTIYF.

This chain joins TRBV6-5 and TRBJ1-3; no reliable D call. CDR3 length: 12 amino acids. Germline CDR1 and CDR2: MNHEY and SVGAGI. Trimming cost V 6 bases and J 5 bases, with 8 bases left between them. The CDR3 spells CASRPDRNTIYF. CDR3 nucleotides: TGTGCCAGCAGACCAGACAGAAACACCATATATTTT.

This chain joins TRBV5-1 and TRBJ2-3; the D is unclear. The germline V gene encodes CDR1 SGHRS and CDR2 YFSETQ. V was pared by 1 base and J by 4 bases, with 10 bases between. This CDR3 has 14 amino acids. The DNA for the CDR3 is TGCGCCAGCAGCTTGAGTAGCATCGCAGATACGCAGTATTTT. It yields the protein CASSLSSIADTQYF.

The genes are TRBV6-4 and TRBJ1-5; the D gene is possibly TRBD1 (5 bases). This CDR3 comprises 16 residues. Germline V lookup: CDR1 MRHNA, CDR2 SNTAGT. Trimming took off 11 bases at V and 6 bases at J, with 26 bases between the two ends. This CDR3 reads CAPIQFGASGGQPQHF. DNA for the CDR3: TGTGCCCCCATCCAATTTGGGGCCTCGGGGGGTCAGCCCCAGCATTTT.

The chain uses TRBV2 and TRBJ1-5; D perhaps matches TRBD1 (6 bases). There are 13 residues in the CDR3. The germline V gene has CDR1 SNHLY and CDR2 FYNNEI. With 7 bases removed from V and 2 bases from J, the gap between germline ends came to 9 bases. The CDR3 spells CASKGQRNQPQHF. CDR3 bases: TGTGCCAGCAAAGGACAGCGCAATCAGCCCCAGCATTTT.

The gene calls are TRBV9 and TRBJ1-2; unclear D gene. V gave up 3 bases and J gave up 6 bases, with 12 bases separating them. This CDR3 comprises 13 residues. Germline V gene sequence: CDR1 SGDLS, CDR2 YYNGEE. The chain's CDR3 is CASSGSAGHGYTF. DNA for the CDR3: TGTGCCAGCAGCGGGAGCGCTGGCCATGGCTACACCTTC.

The V gene is TRBV14, the J gene TRBJ2-5; D is uncertain. The CDR3 sequence is 12 residues long. The germline gives CDR1 SGHDN, CDR2 FVKESK. V gave up 0 bases and J gave up 12 bases, with 11 bases separating them. This CDR3 reads CASSQDWAVKYF. Written as DNA, the CDR3 is TGTGCCAGCAGCCAAGATTGGGCAGTCAAGTACTTC. Combining the CDR3 with reference TRBV14 and TRBJ2-5 gives the whole variable domain EAGVTQFPSHSVIEKGQTVTLRCDPISGHDNLYWYRRVMGKEIKFLLHFVKESKQDESGMPNNRFLAERTGGTYSTLKVQPAELEDSGVYFCASSQDWAVKYFGPGTRLLVL.

A remark on this clone: Distinct nucleotide sequences in the sample also encode this CDR3. The rearrangement joins TRBV5-1 to TRBJ1-1; D is possibly TRBD1 (6 bases). There are 14 residues in the CDR3. CDR1 is SGHRS and CDR2 is YFSETQ in the germline V gene. V lost 2 bases and J lost 4, with 12 bases in between. CDR3 protein: CASSLPQGSTEAFF. CDR3 sequence (DNA): TGCGCCAGCAGCTTACCCCAGGGGAGCACTGAAGCTTTCTTT.

Concerning this clone: Other DNA sequences in this sample translate to the same CDR3. The gene calls are TRBV5-1 and TRBJ2-7; D possibly corresponds to TRBD2 (5 bases). CDR1 and CDR2 (germline): SGHRS, YFSETQ. V was shortened by 1 base and J by 0 bases, with 11 bases between the two germline ends. The CDR3 is 15 amino acids. CDR3 in DNA: TGCGCCAGCAGCTTGCGGCCGGGGAGCTCCTACGAGCAGTACTTC. Residues: CASSLRPGSSYEQYF.

The gene calls are TRBV28 and TRBJ2-7; 10 bases map to TRBD1. Germline-derived CDR1 and CDR2 are MDHEN and SYDVKM. The junction had 8 bases not matched to a gene; V was cut back by 6 bases and J by 3 bases. The CDR3 runs 15 residues. CDR3 loop: CASSSTGTGDYEQYF. CDR3 sequence (DNA): TGTGCCAGCAGCTCGACCGGGACAGGGGACTACGAGCAGTACTTC.

The V gene is TRBV30, the J gene TRBJ2-7, with D perhaps TRBD2 (6 bases). Trimming took 3 bases from V and 6 from J, leaving 9 bases between them. The CDR3 length is 11 residues. Germline V gene sequence: CDR1 GTSNPN, CDR2 SVGIG (reference sequence). CDR3 region: CAWSAGSEQYF. In DNA, the CDR3 is TGTGCCTGGAGCGCCGGGAGCGAGCAGTACTTC.